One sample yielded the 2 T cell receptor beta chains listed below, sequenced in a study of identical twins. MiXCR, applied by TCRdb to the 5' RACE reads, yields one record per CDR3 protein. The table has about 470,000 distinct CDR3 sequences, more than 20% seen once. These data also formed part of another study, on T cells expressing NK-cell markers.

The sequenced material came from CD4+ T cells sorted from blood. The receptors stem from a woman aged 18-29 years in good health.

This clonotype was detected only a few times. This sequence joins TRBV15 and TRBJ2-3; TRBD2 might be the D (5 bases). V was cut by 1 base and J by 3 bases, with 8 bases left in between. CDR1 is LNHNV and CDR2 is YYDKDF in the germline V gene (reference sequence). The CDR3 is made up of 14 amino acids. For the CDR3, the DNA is TGTGCCACCAGCAGAGCCCCGGGGACAGATACGCAGTATTTT. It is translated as CATSRAPGTDTQYF.

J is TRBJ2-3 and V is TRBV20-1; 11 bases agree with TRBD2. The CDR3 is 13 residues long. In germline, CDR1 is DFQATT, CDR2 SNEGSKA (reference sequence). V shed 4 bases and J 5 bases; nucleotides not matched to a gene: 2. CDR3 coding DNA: TGCAGTGCTACACTAGCGGGAGTAGATACGCAGTATTTT. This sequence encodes CSATLAGVDTQYF.